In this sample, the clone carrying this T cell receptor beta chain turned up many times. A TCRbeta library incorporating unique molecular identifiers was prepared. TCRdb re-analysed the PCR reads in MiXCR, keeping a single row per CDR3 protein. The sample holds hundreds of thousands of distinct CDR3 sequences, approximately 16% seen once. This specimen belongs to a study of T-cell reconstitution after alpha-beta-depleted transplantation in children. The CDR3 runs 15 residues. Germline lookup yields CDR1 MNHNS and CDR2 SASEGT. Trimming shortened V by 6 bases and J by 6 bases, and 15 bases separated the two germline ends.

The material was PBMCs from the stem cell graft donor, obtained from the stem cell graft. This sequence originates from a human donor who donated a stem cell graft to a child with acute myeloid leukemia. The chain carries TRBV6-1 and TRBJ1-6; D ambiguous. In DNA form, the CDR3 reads TGTGCCAGCAGCTTGGACGGAGAAAGTAATTCACCCCTCCACTTT. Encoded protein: CASSLDGESNSPLHF.